What follows are 21 T cell receptor beta chains derived from one specimen sequenced in a study of T cells in Graves' hyperthyroidism and ophthalmopathy. Using RNA transcripts as the source, TCR beta CDR3 regions were amplified. The TCR CDR3 first-round RT-PCR relied on the HTBI primer set. TCRdb reanalysed the multiplex PCR reads using MiXCR and keeps one entry per CDR3 protein. The table records 300,000 to 450,000 distinct CDR3 sequences, 15% to 19% of them present only once. Sequenced sample: blood. Every receptor here comes from a woman between 18 and 29 years old with Graves' hyperthyroidism that later progressed to Graves' ophthalmopathy.

J is TRBJ2-1 and V is TRBV7-9, with 12 bases that match TRBD2. CDR1 is SEHNR, CDR2 FQNEAQ, per germline (reference sequence). The CDR3 totals 19 residues. With 8 bases clipped from V and 6 bases from J, the junction kept 20 bases outside the gene matches. The CDR3 here is CASSRTWVGLAGLSNEQFF. CDR3 nucleotides: TGTGCCAGCTCCCGGACTTGGGTAGGACTAGCGGGACTGAGCAATGAGCAGTTCTTC. Complete variable domain (other parts from reference TRBV7-9 and TRBJ2-1): DTGVSQNPRHKITKRGQNVTFRCDPISEHNRLYWYRQTLGQGPEFLTYFQNEAQLEKSRLLSDRFSAERPKGSFSTLEIQRTEQGDSAMYLCASSRTWVGLAGLSNEQFFGPGTRLTVL.

This clonotype was counted a few times. The gene calls are TRBV27 and TRBJ2-5; unclear D gene. Deletions cut 5 bases from V and 5 bases from J, with 21 bases between. This CDR3 contains 16 residues. Germline V lookup: CDR1 MNHEY, CDR2 SMNVEV (reference sequence). The CDR3 DNA follows: TGTGCCAGCAGTCGAGAGGATGTGGGAATGTTGGAGACCCAGTACTTC. Translating it yields CASSREDVGMLETQYF.

This clonotype was observed at least ten times. V is TRBV6-1 and J is TRBJ2-7, with 10 bases fitting TRBD1. Germline assignment: CDR1 MNHNS and CDR2 SASEGT. V lost 10 bases and J lost 6; bases outside the gene matches: 12. There are 14 residues in the CDR3. The CDR3 sequence is CATRNRDRGSEQYF. The DNA of the CDR3 is TGTGCCACCCGAAACCGGGACAGGGGAAGCGAGCAGTACTTC.

The rearrangement joins TRBV6-1 to TRBJ1-5; D might be TRBD1 (5 bases). The V end lost 8 bases, the J end lost 7 bases, and 24 bases lay between the germline ends. This CDR3 is 16 amino acids long. The V gene's germline CDR1 is MNHNS and CDR2 SASEGT. CDR3 loop: CASGHARDHLNQPQHF. The CDR3 DNA is TGTGCCAGCGGACATGCAAGAGACCATTTAAACCAGCCCCAGCATTTT.

This clonotype has at least ten counts. The chain carries TRBV28 and TRBJ1-1, with D hard to call. Trimming shortened V by 3 bases and J by 4 bases, and 15 bases separated the two germline ends. The CDR3 extends over 15 amino acids. Germline V lookup: CDR1 MDHEN, CDR2 SYDVKM. CDR3 region: CASSFRPDQSTEAFF. The CDR3 DNA reads TGTGCCAGCAGTTTTAGGCCAGACCAGTCCACTGAAGCTTTCTTT. The variable domain in full, with the rest retrieved from reference TRBV28 and TRBJ1-1, is DVKVTQSSRYLVKRTGEKVFLECVQDMDHENMFWYRQDPGLGLRLIYFSYDVKMKEKGDIPEGYSVSREKKERFSLILESASTNQTSMYLCASSFRPDQSTEAFFGQGTRLTVV.

The gene calls are TRBV15 and TRBJ2-2; possibly TRBD1 for D (7 bases). Germline V gene lookup returns CDR1 LNHNV and CDR2 YYDKDF (reference sequence). This CDR3 is built from 11 residues. The CDR3 reads CATQGGGELFF. The CDR3 DNA is TGTGCTACCCAGGGGGGCGGGGAGCTGTTTTTT.

This clonotype was detected ten times or more. The chain links TRBV5-1 to TRBJ2-1; 10 nucleotides line up with TRBD2. CDR3 length: 19 amino acids. The germline V gene encodes CDR1 SGHRS and CDR2 YFSETQ. The trim removed 2 bases at V and 4 bases at J, leaving 15 bases unmatched. This chain's CDR3 is CASSFGGLDQREGYNEQFF. CDR3 in DNA: TGCGCCAGCAGCTTCGGTGGTCTAGACCAGCGGGAGGGATACAATGAGCAGTTCTTC.

This clonotype occurred many times. The rearrangement links TRBV5-6 to TRBJ2-7, with TRBD1 matching over 8 bases. V was clipped by 6 bases and J by 6 bases; unmatched bases: 14. This CDR3 has 15 amino acids. The germline V gene encodes CDR1 SGHDT and CDR2 YYEEEE. The DNA for the CDR3 is TGTGCCAGCACCCTCGGTACCGGGACAGGTCGCGAGCAGTACTTC. This encodes CASTLGTGTGREQYF.

The sample holds many counts of this clonotype. The chain uses TRBV12-3 or TRBV12-4 and TRBJ1-2, with D uncertain. V was cut by 7 bases and J by 8 bases, with 14 bases left in between. This CDR3 is built from 12 residues. In nucleotides, the CDR3 is TGTGCCAGCAACACCCCCGAAGGAGGCTACACCTTC. Translated, it gives CASNTPEGGYTF.

This sequence joins TRBV10-3 and TRBJ2-2; D unclear. Between the trimmed V and J ends, which lost 11 bases and 6 bases, there was a span of 13 bases. This CDR3 contains 12 residues. From germline, CDR1 is ENHRY and CDR2 SYGVKD. The CDR3 protein is CASRWGSGELFF. In nucleotides, the CDR3 is TGTGCCTCACGCTGGGGTTCCGGGGAGCTGTTTTTT.

V and J are TRBV7-2 and TRBJ1-1; a possible D gene is TRBD1 (5 bases). The CDR3 consists of 15 residues. Trimming left V 2 bases short and J 10 bases short, with 20 bases between. From germline, CDR1 is SGHTA and CDR2 FQGNSA. CDR3 sequence reads: CASSLRAGWSLRAFF. The CDR3 DNA reads as TGTGCCAGCAGCTTACGGGCAGGGTGGTCTCTCCGAGCTTTCTTT.

This clonotype was observed a few times. This chain connects TRBV11-2 to TRBJ2-4; tentatively, D is TRBD1 (6 bases). CDR1 is SGHAT and CDR2 is FQNNGV in the germline V gene. CDR3 size: 17 residues. V lost 4 bases, J lost 0 bases, and 16 bases lay in between. CDR3 DNA: TGTGCCAGCAGCTCTATACAGGGCTTGTTAGCCAAAAACATTCAGTACTTC. Translated: CASSSIQGLLAKNIQYF.

This clonotype was counted many times. The V call is TRBV4-1, the J call TRBJ2-3, with 7 nucleotides matching TRBD1. Per the germline V gene, CDR1 is MGHRA and CDR2 is YSYEKL. CDR3 length: 15 amino acids. V was clipped by 0 bases and J by 4 bases; unmatched bases: 4. The CDR3 loop is CASSQDRQGADTQYF. The CDR3 DNA reads TGCGCCAGCAGCCAAGACCGTCAGGGGGCAGATACGCAGTATTTT.

The table lists this clonotype with a few counts. The J gene is TRBJ2-1, the V gene TRBV4-1; 9 nucleotides match TRBD2. The V gene end was trimmed by 3 bases and the J gene end by 3 bases; junction bases not matched to a gene: 6. The CDR3 is 16 residues long. Germline CDR1 reads MGHRA; CDR2 reads YSYEKL. The CDR3 bases are TGCGCCAGCAGCCAGTTAGCGGGAGTTTACTACAATGAGCAGTTCTTC. This codes for CASSQLAGVYYNEQFF.

This clonotype was recorded a few times. This CDR3 is CSARMGGGRGPNEQFF. Written as DNA, the CDR3 is TGCAGTGCTAGGATGGGAGGTGGGAGAGGGCCAAATGAGCAGTTCTTC. The rearrangement links TRBV20-1 to TRBJ2-1; D may be TRBD2 (6 bases). This CDR3 is built from 16 residues. Germline V CDR1 and CDR2: DFQATT, SNEGSKA (reference sequence). V was clipped by 3 bases and J by 7 bases, with 22 bases between them.

CDR3 sequence (DNA): TGTGCCAGTAGTAGACCAGGGGGCGACGAGCAGTACTTC. Translating gives CASSRPGGDEQYF. The chain joins TRBV19 to TRBJ2-7, with 8 bases aligning to TRBD1. The CDR3 runs to 13 residues. Trimming took 4 bases from V and 5 from J; bases not matched to a gene: 4. The V gene's germline CDR1 is LNHDA and CDR2 SQIVND (reference sequence).

In its sample, this clonotype was seen a few times. The chain couples TRBV7-2 to TRBJ2-2, with 9 bases that match TRBD2. V dropped 5 bases and J dropped 6; count of bases not matched to a gene: 22. This CDR3 comprises 20 residues. Germline V gives CDR1 SGHTA, CDR2 FQGNSA. The CDR3 loop is CASSPAPGGVAGDGPGELFF. CDR3 coding DNA: TGTGCCAGCAGCCCGGCCCCCGGAGGAGTAGCGGGAGATGGGCCCGGGGAGCTGTTTTTT.

This clonotype was seen at least ten times. This sequence joins TRBV27 and TRBJ2-7; no clear D gene. This CDR3 spans 14 amino acids. Trimming removed 1 base at V and 2 bases at J, with 9 bases between. Germline V gives CDR1 MNHEY, CDR2 SMNVEV (reference sequence). The CDR3 nucleotides are TGTGCCAGCAGTTTATTCCGTGGGCCCTACGAGCAGTACTTC. Its translation: CASSLFRGPYEQYF.

The rearrangement links TRBV27 to TRBJ2-7; 8 nucleotides align to TRBD1. Trimming at V came to 5 bases and at J to 5 bases, leaving 11 bases not matched to a gene. This CDR3 is 15 amino acids long. Germline loops: CDR1 MNHEY, CDR2 SMNVEV (reference sequence). CDR3 nucleotide sequence: TGTGCCAGCAGTATGCTACGGGACAGGCCCCACGAGCAGTACTTC. As protein: CASSMLRDRPHEQYF.

To note about this clonotype: Just one base apart from a much larger clone, this may be a read error. V is TRBV30 and J is TRBJ1-2; TRBD1 might be the D (5 bases). The CDR3 totals 12 residues. The germline gives CDR1 GTSNPN, CDR2 SVGIG (reference sequence). The CDR3 nucleotides are TGTGCCTTAGTGGGGCTTGGCTATGGCTTCACCTTC. Its translation is CALVGLGYGFTF.

This clonotype was detected many times. The V and J genes are TRBV4-1 and TRBJ1-1; a possible D gene is TRBD1 (5 bases). The CDR3 extends over 15 amino acids. Germline V gene lookup returns CDR1 MGHRA and CDR2 YSYEKL. Trimming took off 6 bases at V and 4 bases at J, with 18 bases between the two ends. In DNA, the CDR3 is TGCGCCAGCAGTCTAGATCAGGGTAGTGTCACTGAAGCTTTCTTT. It yields the protein CASSLDQGSVTEAFF.